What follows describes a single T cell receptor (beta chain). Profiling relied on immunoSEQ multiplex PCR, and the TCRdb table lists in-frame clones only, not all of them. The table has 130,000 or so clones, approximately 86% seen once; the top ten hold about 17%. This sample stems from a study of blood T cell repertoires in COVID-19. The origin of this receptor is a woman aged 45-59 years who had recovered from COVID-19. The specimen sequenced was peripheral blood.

CDR3 protein: CASSPTGTDYNEQFF. CDR3 coding DNA: TGCGCCAGCAGCCCGACCGGGACAGACTACAATGAGCAGTTCTTC. The gene calls are TRBV5-1 and TRBJ2-1; 7 positions match TRBD1. There are 15 residues in the CDR3. In germline, CDR1 is SGHRS, CDR2 YFSETQ. The trim removed 4 bases at V and 3 bases at J, leaving 7 bases unmatched.